The 22 T cell receptor beta chains listed next were all sequenced from one sample in a study of cytomegalovirus exposure and HLA in healthy donors. TCRdb keeps only in-frame clones here, not all; method: immunoSEQ multiplex PCR. There are some 130,000 clones in the sample; roughly 90% occur only once, and just under 3% lies in the top ten. The sequencing sample was made of PBMCs. The receptors come from a man younger than 35 in good health and CMV-seronegative.

CDR3 bases: TGCGCCAGCAGCTTGGAAGCGGGGGCCTACAATGAGCAGTTCTTC. Translating gives CASSLEAGAYNEQFF. The chain couples TRBV5-1 to TRBJ2-1; 8 nucleotides align to TRBD2. The V and J ends lost 0 bases and 2 bases, in that order; junction bases with no gene match: 1. This CDR3 region has 15 residues. Germline CDR1 and CDR2: SGHRS and YFSETQ.

This chain connects TRBV7-2 to TRBJ2-3, with TRBD1 identical over 9 bases. This CDR3 spans 16 amino acids. CDR1 SGHTA and CDR2 FQGNSA come from the germline V gene. V was pared by 3 bases and J by 1 base, with 5 bases of the junction left unmatched. This CDR3 is CASSFSRQGGTDTQYF. CDR3 bases: TGTGCCAGCAGCTTTTCTCGACAGGGGGGCACAGATACGCAGTATTTT.

This clone was counted only a few times. The rearrangement links TRBV19 to TRBJ1-5, with D possibly matching TRBD1 (5 bases). The V and J ends lost 3 bases and 11 bases respectively, with 14 bases between them. The CDR3 runs to 13 residues. Looked up from germline, CDR1 is LNHDA and CDR2 is SQIVND (reference sequence). The CDR3 protein is CASSIRLGGAQHF. DNA of the CDR3: TGTGCCAGTAGTATTAGACTTGGAGGGGCCCAGCATTTT. The entire variable domain, with the rest obtained from reference TRBV19 and TRBJ1-5, is as follows: DGGITQSPKYLFRKEGQNVTLSCEQNLNHDAMYWYRQDPGQGLRLIYYSQIVNDFQKGDIAEGYSVSREKKESFPLTVTSAQKNPTAFYLCASSIRLGGAQHFGDGTRLSIL.

The genes are TRBV5-6 and TRBJ1-1, with a weak D call TRBD1 (5 bases). The CDR3 runs 13 residues. Germline assignment: CDR1 SGHDT and CDR2 YYEEEE. Trimming stripped 5 bases from V and 1 base from J, with 9 bases between. CDR3 residues: CASSVRANTEAFF. DNA of the CDR3: TGTGCCAGCAGTGTCAGGGCGAACACTGAAGCTTTCTTT.

The V and J genes are TRBV28 and TRBJ2-7, with 9 nucleotides matching TRBD1. This CDR3 has 12 amino acids. V shed 6 bases and J 7 bases; nucleotides not matched to a gene: 4. Germline assignment: CDR1 MDHEN and CDR2 SYDVKM. CDR3 in DNA: TGTGCCAGCAGGGACAGGGGTGGTGAGCAGTACTTC. Amino acid sequence: CASRDRGGEQYF.

This chain connects TRBV29-1 to TRBJ1-1; TRBD1 is a possible D gene (5 bases). Germline CDR1 reads SQVTM; CDR2 reads ANQGSEA. Trimming left V 5 bases short and J 4 bases short, with 17 bases between. The CDR3 loop spans 14 amino acids. CDR3 in amino acids: CSVLPLAGGTEAFF. CDR3 in DNA: TGCAGCGTTCTCCCCCTCGCGGGGGGCACTGAAGCTTTCTTT.

The chain employs TRBV7-2 and TRBJ2-4; 7 bases align to TRBD2. The CDR3 runs 16 residues. With V trimmed by 1 base and J by 8 bases, 11 bases remained unmatched. Per germline, CDR1 SGHTA and CDR2 FQGNSA. CDR3 residues: CASSLVGRGLRDIQYF. The CDR3 DNA sequence: TGTGCCAGCAGCTTAGTTGGGCGGGGGTTACGAGACATTCAGTACTTC.

This chain links TRBV7-2 with TRBJ2-7; D perhaps matches TRBD2 (5 bases). The CDR3 has 17 residues. Germline values: CDR1 SGHTA, CDR2 FQGNSA. Trimming pared 0 bases from V and 2 bases from J, leaving 17 bases between. The DNA of the CDR3 is TGTGCCAGCAGCTTAGCGGAAGTGGCGGCGGGCCCCTACGAGCAGTACTTC. Its protein product is CASSLAEVAAGPYEQYF. The full variable domain, its missing parts supplied by reference TRBV7-2 and TRBJ2-7, is GAGVSQSPSNKVTEKGKDVELRCDPISGHTALYWYRQSLGQGLEFLIYFQGNSAPDKSGLPSDRFSAERTGGSVSTLTIQRTQQEDSAVYLCASSLAEVAAGPYEQYFGPGTRLTVT.

This chain uses TRBV5-8 with TRBJ2-3; TRBD2 agrees at 12 bases. The CDR3 totals 17 residues. J was trimmed by 0 bases and V by 2 bases; bases with no gene match: 4. Germline V gene lookup returns CDR1 SGHTS and CDR2 YDEGEE. CDR3 protein: CASSLGLAGTSTDTQYF. The CDR3 DNA reads TGTGCCAGCAGCTTAGGACTAGCGGGGACTAGCACAGATACGCAGTATTTT.

This clone was recorded only once. The rearrangement joins TRBV6-6 to TRBJ1-2; the D gene is possibly TRBD1 (5 bases). Trimming pared 5 bases from V and 4 bases from J, leaving 8 bases between. This CDR3 comprises 12 residues. Germline V gene sequence: CDR1 MNHNY, CDR2 SVGAGI (reference sequence). The CDR3 nucleotides read TGTGCCAGCAGTGGGGGGGGCTATGGCTACACCTTC. Translating it yields CASSGGGYGYTF.

The V call is TRBV10-3, the J call TRBJ2-7, with no clear D. The germline V gene has CDR1 ENHRY and CDR2 SYGVKD. V was shortened by 3 bases and J by 5 bases, with 11 bases between the two germline ends. This CDR3 is 13 amino acids long. The chain's CDR3 is CAISDKRGDEQYF. DNA for the CDR3: TGTGCCATCAGTGATAAGAGAGGCGACGAGCAGTACTTC.

This clone was counted a single time. The chain employs TRBV5-6 and TRBJ1-3; 7 positions agree with TRBD1. The CDR3 contains 14 residues. The germline gives CDR1 SGHDT, CDR2 YYEEEE. V lost 4 bases, J lost 3 bases, and 4 bases stayed unmatched. The CDR3 sequence: CASSGDRVGNTIYF. CDR3 sequence (DNA): TGTGCCAGCAGCGGCGACAGGGTTGGAAACACCATATATTTT.

This clone was detected only once. This chain joins TRBV5-6 and TRBJ2-1, with TRBD1 matching 9 bases. The germline CDR1 and CDR2 sequences are SGHDT and YYEEEE. CDR3 length: 14 amino acids. V shed 5 bases and J 2 bases; nucleotides not matched to a gene: 2. CDR3 bases: TGTGCCAGCAGTAGGGACAGGGCCTACAATGAGCAGTTCTTC. Translating it yields CASSRDRAYNEQFF. Full variable domain (rest looked up from reference TRBV5-6 and TRBJ2-1): DAGVTQSPTHLIKTRGQQVTLRCSPKSGHDTVSWYQQALGQGPQFIFQYYEEEERQRGNFPDRFSGHQFPNYSSELNVNALLLGDSALYLCASSRDRAYNEQFFGPGTRLTVL.

This clone was picked up a small number of times. V usage is TRBV7-9 and J usage is TRBJ1-2; 8 bases are a match to TRBD1. CDR3 length equals 15 residues. Trimming at V came to 3 bases and at J to 2 bases, leaving 5 bases not matched to a gene. CDR1 and CDR2 from the germline V gene are SEHNR and FQNEAQ (reference sequence). CDR3 nucleotide sequence: TGTGCCAGCAGCTTTCCAGGGGGCGAGAACTATGGCTACACCTTC. As protein: CASSFPGGENYGYTF.

This clone was counted a few times. V gene TRBV6-1 combines with J gene TRBJ2-7; 7 bases align to TRBD1. The CDR3 runs 11 residues. Germline values: CDR1 MNHNS, CDR2 SASEGT. Trimming took 9 bases from V and 10 from J; bases not matched to a gene: 9. The CDR3 region has the DNA TGTGCCAGGCGACAGGGTTCCCTTCAGTACTTC. It specifies CARRQGSLQYF.

The V and J genes are TRBV16 and TRBJ2-7; 7 positions agree with TRBD1. The germline CDR1 and CDR2 sequences are KGHSY and FQNENV. The junction had 7 bases not matched to a gene; V was cut back by 5 bases and J by 3 bases. This CDR3 spans 14 amino acids. The CDR3 sequence is CASSVRDRDYEQYF. As DNA, the CDR3 is TGTGCCAGCAGCGTCCGGGACAGAGACTACGAGCAGTACTTC.

V is TRBV5-6 and J is TRBJ2-1, with 9 positions matching TRBD2. Germline CDR1 SGHDT, CDR2 YYEEEE. The CDR3 runs to 14 residues. After removal of 4 bases from V and 6 bases from J, the junction contained 5 bases not matched to a gene. The CDR3 reads CASSAGTSLNEQFF. The CDR3, as DNA: TGTGCCAGCAGCGCCGGGACTAGCCTCAATGAGCAGTTCTTC.

In this sample, this clone turned up a few times. This sequence joins TRBV14 and TRBJ2-7; D is perhaps TRBD2 (5 bases). The ends were cut back, 4 bases at V and 8 bases at J, with 15 bases in the middle. Germline values: CDR1 SGHDN, CDR2 FVKESK. The CDR3 totals 13 residues. The CDR3 bases are TGTGCCAGCAGCCCCCGGACTGTAGGGAAGCAGTACTTC. It codes for CASSPRTVGKQYF.

The chain's CDR3 is CASSYNQNTDTQYF. DNA of the CDR3: TGTGCCAGCAGTTATAACCAGAACACAGATACGCAGTATTTT. This sequence joins TRBV6-5 and TRBJ2-3; D uncertain. Per the germline V gene, CDR1 is MNHEY and CDR2 is SVGAGI. The CDR3 spans 14 residues. V was cut by 3 bases and J by 2 bases, with 9 bases left in between.

This sequence joins TRBV18 and TRBJ1-1, with D perhaps TRBD1 (6 bases). The CDR3 loop spans 15 amino acids. The germline V and J ends were trimmed by 4 bases and 7 bases, with 19 bases remaining between them. Per the germline V gene, CDR1 is KGHSH and CDR2 is LQKENI. The CDR3 DNA sequence: TGTGCCAGCTCACTTAGACAGGAGGCCTCCTTTGAAGCTTTCTTT. Translating gives CASSLRQEASFEAFF.

The chain is built from TRBV12-1 and TRBJ2-1; TRBD2, the table's D call, lacks a check against the DNA. TRBV12-1 constitutes a pseudogene. This CDR3 comprises 19 residues. The CDR3 spells CAPKRETGAGLAEINEQFF. The CDR3 DNA sequence: TGTGCGCCCAAGAGGGAGACAGGGGCTGGACTAGCGGAAATCAATGAGCAGTTCTTC.

This chain links TRBV14 with TRBJ2-1, with TRBD1 identical over 8 bases. In germline, CDR1 is SGHDN, CDR2 FVKESK. The CDR3 extends over 19 amino acids. V shed 0 bases and J 0 bases; nucleotides not matched to a gene: 10. The DNA of the CDR3 is TGTGCCAGCAGCCAAGATCGGACAGGGACCCCTAGCTCCTACAATGAGCAGTTCTTC. Its translation: CASSQDRTGTPSSYNEQFF.